These T cell receptor beta chains were read from a single sample in a study of cytomegalovirus exposure and HLA in healthy donors. Profiling relied on immunoSEQ multiplex PCR, and the TCRdb table lists in-frame clones only, not all of them. Among some 120,000 clones listed, roughly 90% were seen once. Specimen: PBMCs. Receptor source: a man aged 25-45 years in good health and CMV-seronegative. Both conserved end residues are part of each CDR3. A D gene is named only where the DNA matches it firmly. The size entry is marked missing in some rows and otherwise reads once, few, many or a size class.

CDR3 length: 13; D gene: NA; clone size: NA; J gene: TRBJ2-1; V gene: TRBV7-6; CDR3 protein: CASSSGSYNEQFF; CDR3 DNA: TGTGCCAGCAGCTCGGGGTCTTACAATGAGCAGTTCTTC
CDR3 length: 15; D gene: NA; clone size: NA; J gene: TRBJ2-5; V gene: TRBV6-5; CDR3 protein: CASRTRTGIQETQYF; CDR3 DNA: TGTGCCAGCAGAACTCGAACAGGGATCCAAGAGACCCAGTACTTC
CDR3 length: 13; D gene: NA; clone size: NA; J gene: TRBJ1-4; V gene: TRBV5-1; CDR3 protein: CASSLVGDEKLFF; CDR3 DNA: TGCGCCAGCAGCTTGGTCGGGGATGAAAAACTGTTTTTT
CDR3 length: 12; D gene: NA; clone size: NA; J gene: TRBJ2-2; V gene: TRBV27; CDR3 protein: CASSSQTGELFF; CDR3 DNA: TGTGCCAGCAGTTCCCAAACCGGGGAGCTGTTTTTT
CDR3 length: 15; D gene: TRBD2; clone size: NA; J gene: TRBJ2-7; V gene: TRBV5-1; CDR3 protein: CASSLDGGNAYEQYF; CDR3 DNA: TGCGCCAGCAGCTTGGACGGGGGGAATGCCTACGAGCAGTACTTC
CDR3 length: 13; D gene: TRBD1; clone size: NA; J gene: TRBJ1-2; V gene: TRBV6-5; CDR3 protein: CASSRGQGRGYTF; CDR3 DNA: TGTGCCAGCAGCAGAGGACAGGGAAGGGGCTACACCTTC
CDR3 length: 12; D gene: NA; clone size: NA; J gene: TRBJ1-1; V gene: TRBV4-1; CDR3 protein: CASSQANTEAFF; CDR3 DNA: TGCGCCAGCAGCCAGGCGAACACTGAAGCTTTCTTT
CDR3 length: 16; D gene: NA; clone size: NA; J gene: TRBJ1-3; V gene: TRBV6-6; CDR3 protein: CASTRGAVRSGNTIYF; CDR3 DNA: TGTGCCAGCACCCGGGGGGCAGTCCGCTCTGGAAACACCATATATTTT
CDR3 length: 16; D gene: TRBD2; clone size: NA; J gene: TRBJ2-7; V gene: TRBV15; CDR3 protein: CATSRIPGGLNYEQYF; CDR3 DNA: TGTGCCACCAGCAGAATCCCGGGGGGTCTAAACTACGAGCAGTACTTC
CDR3 length: 13; D gene: NA; clone size: NA; J gene: TRBJ2-7; V gene: TRBV7-9; CDR3 protein: CASSSGFLYEQYF; CDR3 DNA: TGTGCCAGCAGCTCGGGATTCCTCTACGAGCAGTACTTC
CDR3 length: 14; D gene: NA; clone size: NA; J gene: TRBJ1-5; V gene: TRBV6-6; CDR3 protein: CASSDSYSNQPQHF; CDR3 DNA: TGTGCCAGCAGTGACTCCTATAGCAATCAGCCCCAGCATTTT
CDR3 length: 14; D gene: NA; clone size: few; J gene: TRBJ2-3; V gene: TRBV9; CDR3 protein: CASSVRISGDTQYF; CDR3 DNA: TGTGCCAGCAGCGTCAGGATAAGCGGGGATACGCAGTATTTT
CDR3 length: 16; D gene: NA; clone size: NA; J gene: TRBJ2-2; V gene: TRBV27; CDR3 protein: CASSLFVTANTGELFF; CDR3 DNA: TGTGCCAGCAGTTTATTTGTGACAGCGAACACCGGGGAGCTGTTTTTT
CDR3 length: 15; D gene: NA; clone size: NA; J gene: TRBJ2-2; V gene: TRBV29-1; CDR3 protein: CSGGDSLSGLGELFF; CDR3 DNA: TGCAGCGGGGGAGACTCGTTATCAGGACTTGGGGAGCTGTTTTTT
CDR3 length: 18; D gene: TRBD2; clone size: NA; J gene: TRBJ2-3; V gene: TRBV9; CDR3 protein: CASSWTSGGPFSTDTQYF; CDR3 DNA: TGTGCCAGCAGCTGGACTAGCGGGGGGCCCTTTAGCACAGATACGCAGTATTTT
CDR3 length: 15; D gene: TRBD1; clone size: NA; J gene: TRBJ2-5; V gene: TRBV7-2; CDR3 protein: CASSLYRGLGETQYF; CDR3 DNA: TGTGCCAGCAGCTTATACAGGGGATTAGGAGAGACCCAGTACTTC
CDR3 length: 16; D gene: TRBD1; clone size: NA; J gene: TRBJ1-2; V gene: TRBV28; CDR3 protein: CASSLLGGQGNYGYTF; CDR3 DNA: TGTGCCAGCAGTTTGTTAGGTGGACAGGGGAACTATGGCTACACCTTC
CDR3 length: 13; D gene: NA; clone size: NA; J gene: TRBJ2-5; V gene: TRBV9; CDR3 protein: CASSVAERQTQYF; CDR3 DNA: TGTGCCAGCAGCGTAGCGGAGCGTCAGACCCAGTACTTC
CDR3 length: 19; D gene: NA; clone size: NA; J gene: TRBJ2-3; V gene: TRBV4-2; CDR3 protein: CASSQDPPMGRGSTDTQYF; CDR3 DNA: TGTGCCAGCAGCCAAGATCCCCCAATGGGCAGGGGAAGCACAGATACGCAGTATTTT
CDR3 length: 14; D gene: NA; clone size: NA; J gene: TRBJ1-5; V gene: TRBV5-1; CDR3 protein: CASSQGGVNQPQHF; CDR3 DNA: TGCGCCAGCAGCCAGGGAGGGGTAAATCAGCCCCAGCATTTT
CDR3 length: 15; D gene: TRBD1; clone size: NA; J gene: TRBJ1-2; V gene: TRBV19; CDR3 protein: CASSTNGQANYGYTF; CDR3 DNA: TGTGCCAGTAGTACCAACGGACAGGCTAACTATGGCTACACCTTC
CDR3 length: 14; D gene: TRBD1; clone size: NA; J gene: TRBJ2-3; V gene: TRBV15; CDR3 protein: CATSRGQGRDTQYF; CDR3 DNA: TGTGCCACCAGCAGAGGACAGGGGAGGGATACGCAGTATTTT
CDR3 length: 14; D gene: NA; clone size: NA; J gene: TRBJ2-5; V gene: TRBV4-3; CDR3 protein: CASSPVGAPETQYF; CDR3 DNA: TGCGCCAGCAGCCCCGTAGGGGCCCCAGAGACCCAGTACTTC
CDR3 length: 17; D gene: NA; clone size: NA; J gene: TRBJ1-1; V gene: TRBV7-9; CDR3 protein: CASSLDSFRRGIAEAFF; CDR3 DNA: TGTGCCAGCAGCTTAGATTCGTTTCGCAGGGGAATTGCTGAAGCTTTCTTT
CDR3 length: 19; D gene: NA; clone size: NA; J gene: TRBJ1-6; V gene: TRBV27; CDR3 protein: CASSLSVLLGSSYNSPLHF; CDR3 DNA: TGTGCCAGCAGTCTTTCCGTACTATTGGGGAGCTCCTATAATTCACCCCTCCACTTT
CDR3 length: 16; D gene: NA; clone size: NA; J gene: TRBJ1-2; V gene: TRBV21-1; CDR3 protein: CASSKGGILTNYGYTF; CDR3 DNA: TGTGCCAGCAGCAAAGGGGGCATCCTGACTAACTATGGCTACACCTTC
CDR3 length: 14; D gene: TRBD1; clone size: NA; J gene: TRBJ1-1; V gene: TRBV29-1; CDR3 protein: CSVEPGQGNTEAFF; CDR3 DNA: TGCAGCGTTGAACCGGGACAGGGAAACACTGAAGCTTTCTTT
CDR3 length: 14; D gene: NA; clone size: few; J gene: TRBJ1-1; V gene: TRBV6-5; CDR3 protein: CASSGDLLNTEAFF; CDR3 DNA: TGTGCCAGCAGTGGGGACTTACTGAACACTGAAGCTTTCTTT
CDR3 length: 15; D gene: NA; clone size: NA; J gene: TRBJ2-3; V gene: TRBV6-5; CDR3 protein: CASSLTGYRTDTQYF; CDR3 DNA: TGTGCCAGCAGTTTAACAGGGTACCGCACAGATACGCAGTATTTT
CDR3 length: 17; D gene: NA; clone size: few; J gene: TRBJ2-7; V gene: TRBV5-6; CDR3 protein: CASSPKRGLSGAYEQYF; CDR3 DNA: TGTGCCAGCAGCCCAAAAAGGGGACTGTCCGGTGCCTACGAGCAGTACTTC
CDR3 length: 16; D gene: NA; clone size: once; J gene: TRBJ2-2; V gene: TRBV5-1; CDR3 protein: CASSLGDTPNTGELFF; CDR3 DNA: TGCGCCAGCAGCTTGGGGGACACTCCGAACACCGGGGAGCTGTTTTTT
CDR3 length: 15; D gene: TRBD1; clone size: NA; J gene: TRBJ1-6; V gene: TRBV14; CDR3 protein: CASSLPGQYNSPLHF; CDR3 DNA: TGTGCCAGCAGCCTTCCGGGACAGTATAATTCACCCCTCCACTTT
CDR3 length: 16; D gene: TRBD1; clone size: NA; J gene: TRBJ2-2; V gene: TRBV18; CDR3 protein: CASSQRGTGDTGELFF; CDR3 DNA: TGTGCCAGCTCCCAGAGAGGGACAGGGGACACCGGGGAGCTGTTTTTT
CDR3 length: 15; D gene: NA; clone size: NA; J gene: TRBJ1-1; V gene: TRBV7-6; CDR3 protein: CASSFPEGRRSEAFF; CDR3 DNA: TGTGCCAGCAGCTTCCCCGAGGGCCGCAGGAGTGAAGCTTTCTTT
CDR3 length: 12; D gene: NA; clone size: NA; J gene: TRBJ2-7; V gene: TRBV6-5; CDR3 protein: CASSEGDFEQYF; CDR3 DNA: TGTGCCAGCAGTGAAGGTGACTTCGAGCAGTACTTC
CDR3 length: 17; D gene: TRBD1; clone size: NA; J gene: TRBJ1-1; V gene: TRBV4-2; CDR3 protein: CASSPLGEQGQYTEAFF; CDR3 DNA: TGTGCCAGCAGCCCCCTAGGGGAACAGGGGCAGTACACTGAAGCTTTCTTT
CDR3 length: 15; D gene: TRBD1; clone size: NA; J gene: TRBJ1-4; V gene: TRBV5-1; CDR3 protein: CASSTDRATNEKLFF; CDR3 DNA: TGCGCCAGCAGCACCGACAGGGCCACTAATGAAAAACTGTTTTTT
CDR3 length: 15; D gene: NA; clone size: NA; J gene: TRBJ2-3; V gene: TRBV5-1; CDR3 protein: CASSYTKLSADTQYF; CDR3 DNA: TGCGCCAGCAGCTATACCAAACTATCCGCGGATACGCAGTATTTT
CDR3 length: 15; D gene: TRBD1; clone size: NA; J gene: TRBJ1-5; V gene: TRBV19; CDR3 protein: CASSIVGQGYQPQHF; CDR3 DNA: TGTGCCAGTAGTATAGTGGGACAGGGGTACCAGCCCCAGCATTTT
CDR3 length: 12; D gene: NA; clone size: NA; J gene: TRBJ1-2; V gene: TRBV5-6; CDR3 protein: CASRPGLGGYTF; CDR3 DNA: TGTGCCAGCAGACCGGGATTAGGGGGCTACACCTTC
CDR3 length: 16; D gene: NA; clone size: NA; J gene: TRBJ1-6; V gene: TRBV7-2; CDR3 protein: CASSLGEASYNSPLHF; CDR3 DNA: TGTGCCAGCAGCTTAGGAGAAGCCTCCTATAATTCACCCCTCCACTTT
CDR3 length: 12; D gene: NA; clone size: NA; J gene: TRBJ2-1; V gene: TRBV2; CDR3 protein: CASTPYGNEQFF; CDR3 DNA: TGTGCCAGCACCCCTTACGGCAATGAGCAGTTCTTC
CDR3 length: 14; D gene: NA; clone size: NA; J gene: TRBJ2-1; V gene: TRBV11-2; CDR3 protein: CASSSGRVYNEQFF; CDR3 DNA: TGTGCCAGCAGCTCAGGGCGAGTCTACAATGAGCAGTTCTTC
CDR3 length: 15; D gene: NA; clone size: NA; J gene: TRBJ2-1; V gene: TRBV5-1; CDR3 protein: CASSRAGSSYNEQFF; CDR3 DNA: TGCGCCAGCAGCCGCGCGGGGAGCTCCTACAATGAGCAGTTCTTC
CDR3 length: 13; D gene: NA; clone size: NA; J gene: TRBJ1-2; V gene: TRBV28; CDR3 protein: CASSLQGNYGYTF; CDR3 DNA: TGTGCCAGCAGTCTCCAGGGTAACTATGGCTACACCTTC
CDR3 length: 13; D gene: NA; clone size: NA; J gene: TRBJ1-1; V gene: TRBV15; CDR3 protein: CATSATGNTEAFF; CDR3 DNA: TGTGCCACCAGCGCGACAGGGAACACTGAAGCTTTCTTT
CDR3 length: 15; D gene: NA; clone size: NA; J gene: TRBJ1-2; V gene: TRBV5-1; CDR3 protein: CASSTGRGWDYGYTF; CDR3 DNA: TGCGCCAGCAGCACCGGTCGAGGGTGGGACTATGGCTACACCTTC
CDR3 length: 12; D gene: NA; clone size: NA; J gene: TRBJ1-2; V gene: TRBV6-5; CDR3 protein: CASTAGAYGYTF; CDR3 DNA: TGTGCCAGCACCGCCGGAGCCTATGGCTACACCTTC
CDR3 length: 14; D gene: NA; clone size: NA; J gene: TRBJ1-2; V gene: TRBV10-3; CDR3 protein: CAISSHDRPYGYTF; CDR3 DNA: TGTGCCATCAGTTCTCATGACAGACCCTATGGCTACACCTTC
CDR3 length: 15; D gene: TRBD2; clone size: NA; J gene: TRBJ2-1; V gene: TRBV9; CDR3 protein: CASSPGASGGHEQFF; CDR3 DNA: TGTGCCAGCAGCCCGGGGGCTAGCGGGGGCCATGAGCAGTTCTTC
CDR3 length: 12; D gene: NA; clone size: few; J gene: TRBJ2-7; V gene: TRBV25-1; CDR3 protein: CASNRDSYEQYF; CDR3 DNA: TGTGCCAGCAACAGGGACTCCTACGAGCAGTACTTC
CDR3 length: 15; D gene: NA; clone size: once; J gene: TRBJ1-1; V gene: TRBV4-3; CDR3 protein: CASSQGSSVNTEAFF; CDR3 DNA: TGCGCCAGCAGCCAAGGTTCATCGGTGAACACTGAAGCTTTCTTT
CDR3 length: 14; D gene: TRBD1; clone size: NA; J gene: TRBJ1-5; V gene: TRBV19; CDR3 protein: CAGHQGAPAQPQHF; CDR3 DNA: TGTGCCGGCCACCAGGGGGCACCCGCTCAGCCCCAGCATTTT
CDR3 length: 14; D gene: TRBD2; clone size: NA; J gene: TRBJ2-3; V gene: TRBV28; CDR3 protein: CASRRGGLADTQYF; CDR3 DNA: TGTGCCAGCAGACGGGGGGGCCTTGCAGATACGCAGTATTTT
CDR3 length: 14; D gene: NA; clone size: NA; J gene: TRBJ2-3; V gene: TRBV10-3; CDR3 protein: CAITKRTSTDTQYF; CDR3 DNA: TGTGCCATCACAAAGCGTACTAGCACAGATACGCAGTATTTT
CDR3 length: 15; D gene: NA; clone size: NA; J gene: TRBJ1-4; V gene: TRBV5-6; CDR3 protein: CASSLAAGRNEKLFF; CDR3 DNA: TGTGCCAGCAGCTTGGCCGCCGGTCGAAATGAAAAACTGTTTTTT
CDR3 length: 11; D gene: NA; clone size: NA; J gene: TRBJ1-1; V gene: TRBV20-1; CDR3 protein: CSAPSPVEAFF; CDR3 DNA: TGCAGTGCCCCAAGCCCGGTAGAAGCTTTCTTT